The 9 T cell receptor beta chains below all came from one sample that was sequenced in a study of blood T cell repertoires in COVID-19. The protocol was immunoSEQ multiplex PCR, while the TCRdb copy is restricted to in-frame clones and leaves out a portion. The sample holds a few hundred thousand clones, more than 70% seen once. Sequenced sample: PBMCs or T cells enriched from blood (not recorded which). The receptors were sampled from a middle-aged man in a cohort exposed to, infected with or recovered from COVID-19 (not recorded which).

The rearrangement joins TRBV28 to TRBJ1-1; 7 bases match TRBD1. Unmatched junction bases numbered 10, after V lost 2 bases and J lost 7 bases. The CDR3 consists of 15 residues. Germline CDR1 reads MDHEN; CDR2 reads SYDVKM. In DNA form, the CDR3 reads TGTGCCAGCAGTTTAGTCCGACAGGGAAGGGGTGAAGCTTTCTTT. It specifies CASSLVRQGRGEAFF.

The rearrangement links TRBV7-7 to TRBJ2-3; tentative D call: TRBD2 (6 bases). V lost 2 bases to trimming and J lost 4 bases, with 13 bases between them. CDR1 is SSHAT, CDR2 FNYEAQ, per germline (reference sequence). CDR3 size: 15 residues. The CDR3 reads CASSLTGAGADTQYF. CDR3 DNA sequence: TGTGCCAGCAGCTTAACGGGAGCGGGTGCAGATACGCAGTATTTT.

The chain carries TRBV19 and TRBJ1-3, with D possibly being TRBD1 (5 bases). Per the germline V gene, CDR1 is LNHDA and CDR2 is SQIVND (reference sequence). CDR3 length equals 16 residues. V was trimmed by 7 bases and J by 0 bases, leaving 16 bases between them. CDR3 bases: TGTGCCAGTACCGCAAACAGGCTCCCCTCTGGAAACACCATATATTTT. This sequence encodes CASTANRLPSGNTIYF.

The rearrangement uses TRBV6-5 and TRBJ2-7; D is possibly TRBD2 (6 bases). The CDR3 runs to 15 residues. From germline, CDR1 is MNHEY and CDR2 SVGAGI. V was trimmed by 6 bases and J by 4 bases, leaving 19 bases between them. This chain's CDR3 is CASRVGRSRGYEQYF. DNA for the CDR3: TGTGCCAGCAGGGTTGGGAGGAGCCGGGGTTACGAGCAGTACTTC.

The chain employs TRBV27 and TRBJ2-7, with a possible D match to TRBD2 (6 bases). The germline V gene has CDR1 MNHEY and CDR2 SMNVEV (reference sequence). CDR3 length: 16 amino acids. Trimming took 3 bases from V and 2 from J, leaving 17 bases between them. DNA of the CDR3: TGTGCCAGCAGTTTCGTTCAATCCGGCGGGGCCTACGAGCAGTACTTC. It encodes CASSFVQSGGAYEQYF.

The chain couples TRBV3-1 (or the pseudogene TRBV3-2) to TRBJ2-1; 12 bases are a match to TRBD2. Per germline, CDR1 LGHDT and CDR2 YNNKEL (reference sequence). There are 17 residues in the CDR3. V dropped 0 bases and J dropped 4; count of bases not matched to a gene: 4. The CDR3 bases are TGTGCCAGCAGCCAAGATCTGACTAGCGGGAGTTACAATGAGCAGTTCTTC. Its protein product is CASSQDLTSGSYNEQFF.

This clone has just one count. V and J are TRBV5-1 and TRBJ2-2; 9 bases fit TRBD1. CDR3 size: 17 residues. The trim removed 3 bases at V and 5 bases at J, leaving 11 bases unmatched. Germline CDR1 and CDR2: SGHRS and YFSETQ. The CDR3 nucleotides are TGCGCCAGCAGCTCCGGGACAGGGTTACTACCAACCGGGGAGCTGTTTTTT. Its translation is CASSSGTGLLPTGELFF.

This clone has just one count. The rearrangement uses TRBV2 and TRBJ1-6; the match to TRBD1 covers 10 bases. This CDR3 has 17 residues. J was trimmed by 5 bases and V by 7 bases; bases with no gene match: 11. Germline CDR1 SNHLY, CDR2 FYNNEI. The CDR3 sequence: CASTGDPGQGNNSPLHF. CDR3 sequence (DNA): TGTGCCAGCACCGGGGACCCGGGACAGGGGAATAATTCACCCCTCCACTTT.

V is TRBV25-1 and J is TRBJ2-5, with a tentative D call TRBD1 (5 bases). Germline CDR1 and CDR2: MGHDK and SYGVNS. The ends were cut back, 2 bases at V and 5 bases at J, with 15 bases in the middle. CDR3 length equals 15 residues. The CDR3 DNA reads TGTGCCAGCAGTGAACCCAGACGGGCAGGGGAGACCCAGTACTTC. As protein: CASSEPRRAGETQYF.